This is a list of T cell receptor beta chains from one sample in a study of blood T cell repertoires in COVID-19. Here immunoSEQ multiplex PCR was the method, and the copy in TCRdb shows in-frame clones only, minus some. There are about 180,000 clones in the sample; about four fifths occur only once, and less than 10% lies in the top ten. Sequences were obtained from peripheral blood. The receptors derive from an older woman with COVID-19, enrolled during active disease. Both conserved end residues are part of each CDR3. Each record gives: D gene, V gene, clone size, J gene, CDR3 DNA, CDR3 protein. The D gene is left open where the match is weak. Rows give clone size only sometimes, using once, few, many, or a class for an expanded clone.

D gene: -
V gene: TRBV7-2
clone size: -
J gene: TRBJ2-7
CDR3 DNA: TGTGCCAGCAGCCCCGGTCTGTGGGAGCGTTCCTACGAGCAGTACTTC
CDR3 protein: CASSPGLWERSYEQYF

D gene: TRBD2
V gene: TRBV9
clone size: -
J gene: TRBJ2-1
CDR3 DNA: TGTGCCAGCAGCGTAGGGGGGAGGGGCTATGAGCAGTTCTTC
CDR3 protein: CASSVGGRGYEQFF

D gene: -
V gene: TRBV28
clone size: once
J gene: TRBJ1-1
CDR3 DNA: TGTGCCAGCAGTTTACCTTCCGGGGTTTTCTTT
CDR3 protein: CASSLPSGVFF

D gene: TRBD1
V gene: TRBV3-1/TRBV3-2
clone size: -
J gene: TRBJ1-1
CDR3 DNA: TGTGCCAGCAGCCACTTGGACAGGGGTGAAGCTTTCTTT
CDR3 protein: CASSHLDRGEAFF

D gene: -
V gene: TRBV7-2
clone size: -
J gene: TRBJ1-5
CDR3 DNA: TGTGCCAGCTGCCAATCACAGGGAAACAATCAGCCCCAGCATTTT
CDR3 protein: CASCQSQGNNQPQHF

D gene: -
V gene: TRBV5-6
clone size: -
J gene: TRBJ2-1
CDR3 DNA: TGTGCCAGCAGCTTGGGGTTAGGGAGCTCCTACAATGAGCAGTTCTTC
CDR3 protein: CASSLGLGSSYNEQFF

D gene: -
V gene: TRBV11-1
clone size: -
J gene: TRBJ2-5
CDR3 DNA: TGTGCCAGCAGCTTAGTTTTGGGAGAAAAAGAGACCCAGTACTTC
CDR3 protein: CASSLVLGEKETQYF

D gene: -
V gene: TRBV19
clone size: -
J gene: TRBJ2-5
CDR3 DNA: TGTGCCAGTAGCTCTACAGGTTCGCAAGAGACCCAGTACTTC
CDR3 protein: CASSSTGSQETQYF

D gene: -
V gene: TRBV7-2
clone size: once
J gene: TRBJ1-1
CDR3 DNA: TGTGCCAGCAGCTACCAGGGTGTCGGCACTGAAGCTTTCTTT
CDR3 protein: CASSYQGVGTEAFF

D gene: TRBD1
V gene: TRBV5-1
clone size: -
J gene: TRBJ2-3
CDR3 DNA: TGCGCCAGCCAACCGACAGGGCCGGGAACGAGGGATACGCAGTATTTT
CDR3 protein: CASQPTGPGTRDTQYF

D gene: -
V gene: TRBV7-2
clone size: -
J gene: TRBJ2-1
CDR3 DNA: TGTGCCAGCAGCTTAGAAACCGCAGTGCAGTTCTTC
CDR3 protein: CASSLETAVQFF

D gene: -
V gene: TRBV27
clone size: -
J gene: TRBJ2-7
CDR3 DNA: TGTGCCAGCAGTTTCCTAGCCTCCTACGAGCAGTACTTC
CDR3 protein: CASSFLASYEQYF

D gene: -
V gene: TRBV6-1
clone size: -
J gene: TRBJ1-1
CDR3 DNA: TGTGCCAGCAGTGAAGAGGGGGGGCTTAGGGTCTTT
CDR3 protein: CASSEEGGLRVF

D gene: -
V gene: TRBV29-1
clone size: -
J gene: TRBJ2-1
CDR3 DNA: TGCAGTTGCCCAAGGAGGGGTGGATCGGGCTCCTACAATGAGCAGTTCTTC
CDR3 protein: CSCPRRGGSGSYNEQFF

D gene: TRBD1
V gene: TRBV4-3
clone size: -
J gene: TRBJ2-3
CDR3 DNA: TGCGCCAGCAGCCAAAATACAGGGGGTCCCACAGATACGCAGTATTTT
CDR3 protein: CASSQNTGGPTDTQYF

D gene: -
V gene: TRBV7-2
clone size: once
J gene: TRBJ1-5
CDR3 DNA: TGTGCCAGCAGCTTCCAGAGGAATCAGCCCCAGCATTTT
CDR3 protein: CASSFQRNQPQHF

D gene: TRBD2
V gene: TRBV24-1
clone size: -
J gene: TRBJ2-2
CDR3 DNA: TGTGCCACCAGTGACCCCGGGAGGGGAGACACCGGGGAGCTGTTTTTT
CDR3 protein: CATSDPGRGDTGELFF

D gene: -
V gene: TRBV7-9
clone size: -
J gene: TRBJ2-5
CDR3 DNA: TGTGCCAGCAGCTTCATAGAGCAAGAGACCCAGTACTTC
CDR3 protein: CASSFIEQETQYF

D gene: TRBD1
V gene: TRBV7-9
clone size: -
J gene: TRBJ1-1
CDR3 DNA: TGTGCCAGCAGCCCCGACAGGGAGGCTACGCGAGCTTTCTTT
CDR3 protein: CASSPDREATRAFF

D gene: TRBD1
V gene: TRBV20-1
clone size: -
J gene: TRBJ1-2
CDR3 DNA: TGCATTATCGAGACAGGGGATGGCTACACCTTC
CDR3 protein: CIIETGDGYTF

D gene: -
V gene: TRBV28
clone size: -
J gene: TRBJ1-5
CDR3 DNA: TGTGCACTGGGAGGGGTGAATAGCAATCAGCCCCAGCATTTT
CDR3 protein: CALGGVNSNQPQHF

D gene: -
V gene: TRBV24-1
clone size: once
J gene: TRBJ2-2
CDR3 DNA: TGTGCCACCAGTGAGCCGGGAGACCGGCCCGGGGAGCTGTTTTTT
CDR3 protein: CATSEPGDRPGELFF

D gene: TRBD2
V gene: TRBV9
clone size: -
J gene: TRBJ2-1
CDR3 DNA: TGTGCCAGCAGCGTAGGTATGAGGGCTAGCGGGATAGCGAATGAGCAGTTCTTC
CDR3 protein: CASSVGMRASGIANEQFF